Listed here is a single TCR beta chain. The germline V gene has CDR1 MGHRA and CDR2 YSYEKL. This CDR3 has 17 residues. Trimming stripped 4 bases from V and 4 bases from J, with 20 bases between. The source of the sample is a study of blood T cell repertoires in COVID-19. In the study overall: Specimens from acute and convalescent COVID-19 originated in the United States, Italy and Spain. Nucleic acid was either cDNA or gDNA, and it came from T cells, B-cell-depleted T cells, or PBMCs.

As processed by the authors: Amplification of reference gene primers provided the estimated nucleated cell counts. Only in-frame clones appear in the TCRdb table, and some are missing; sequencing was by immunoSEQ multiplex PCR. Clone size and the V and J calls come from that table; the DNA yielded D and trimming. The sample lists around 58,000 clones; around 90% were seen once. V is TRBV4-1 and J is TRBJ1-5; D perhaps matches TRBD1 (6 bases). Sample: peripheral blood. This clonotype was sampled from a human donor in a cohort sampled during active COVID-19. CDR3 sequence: CASSLDATGSRNQPQHF. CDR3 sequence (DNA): TGCGCCAGCAGCCTGGACGCTACAGGGAGCCGTAATCAGCCCCAGCATTTT.